This T cell receptor (beta chain) comes out of a study of blood T cells in healthy people across ages. Whole-study findings and limits: Observed TCR beta diversity showed a strong correlation with the percentage of naive T cells as measured by flow cytometry.

Primed by a sample-barcoded 5' primer and a J-beta primer mix, a second PCR proceeded for 7 to 11 cycles. MiXCR was run by TCRdb on the 5' RACE reads, yielding one entry per CDR3 protein. In the table there are 650,000 to 900,000 distinct CDR3 sequences, 60% to 80% of which are singletons. Donors were healthy Caucasian individuals from Russia aged about 6 to 90. A minimum of 5 micrograms of total RNA was extracted per sample. As to this clonotype: Its antigen is as yet unknown.

The material sequenced was blood. The TCR originated in a man aged 25 to 40 in good health.

Here the CDR3 reads CASSHLRGSGETQFF. The CDR3, as DNA: TGTGCCAGCAGCCATCTAAGGGGTTCAGGAGAGACCCAGTTCTTC. V and J are TRBV12-3 or TRBV12-4 and TRBJ2-1; D is perhaps TRBD1 (5 bases). The CDR3 runs to 15 residues. V was trimmed by 6 bases and J by 13 bases, leaving 25 bases between them.